These 13 T cell receptor beta chains came from one sample sequenced in a study of blood T cell repertoires in COVID-19. Produced via immunoSEQ multiplex PCR; TCRdb's table is partial and in-frame only. The sample records a few hundred thousand clones, approximately 81% being singletons. Specimen: PBMCs or T cells enriched from blood (not recorded which). All receptors derive from a man aged 35-49 years who had recovered from COVID-19.

This chain joins TRBV4-3 and TRBJ1-3, with a possible D match to TRBD1 (5 bases). The length of the CDR3 is 15 residues. Germline V gene data show CDR1 as LGHNA and CDR2 as YSLEER. Between the trimmed V and J ends, which lost 0 bases and 0 bases, there was a span of 6 bases. This CDR3 reads CASSQDTGSGNTIYF. The CDR3 DNA is TGCGCCAGCAGCCAAGACACAGGCTCTGGAAACACCATATATTTT.

The chain is built from TRBV10-2 and TRBJ2-7; D call uncertain. The V gene's germline CDR1 is WSHSY and CDR2 SAAADI. The CDR3 sequence is 12 residues long. V was clipped by 2 bases and J by 4 bases, with 6 bases between them. The DNA of the CDR3 is TGCGCCAGCAGTGAGCCGGGTTACGAGCAGTACTTC. This gives the protein CASSEPGYEQYF.

This rearrangement joins TRBV28 to TRBJ1-3; no clear D gene. Germline assignment: CDR1 MDHEN and CDR2 SYDVKM. The CDR3 loop spans 16 amino acids. V lost 2 bases to trimming and J lost 2 bases, with 13 bases between them. CDR3 in DNA: TGTGCCAGCAGTTTAGGAGGGTTCCGGACTGGAAACACCATATATTTT. It yields the protein CASSLGGFRTGNTIYF. Looking up the rest from reference TRBV28 and TRBJ1-3 gives the full variable domain: DVKVTQSSRYLVKRTGEKVFLECVQDMDHENMFWYRQDPGLGLRLIYFSYDVKMKEKGDIPEGYSVSREKKERFSLILESASTNQTSMYLCASSLGGFRTGNTIYFGEGSWLTVV.

The gene calls are TRBV4-2 and TRBJ2-7; 10 bases are shared with TRBD2. V lost 0 bases, J lost 0 bases, and 5 bases stayed unmatched. Germline loops: CDR1 LGHNA, CDR2 YNFKEQ. The CDR3 covers 17 residues. CDR3 nucleotide sequence: TGTGCCAGCAGCCAAGATTGGGGGACTAGCGCCTCCTACGAGCAGTACTTC. Translation: CASSQDWGTSASYEQYF.

DNA of the CDR3: TGTGCCAGCTCTCCTCTAGCGGACGAGCAGTACTTC. Translation: CASSPLADEQYF. The J gene is TRBJ2-7, the V gene TRBV18; 7 nucleotides match TRBD2. The CDR3 spans 12 residues. The germline gives CDR1 KGHSH, CDR2 LQKENI. Unmatched junction bases numbered 4, after V lost 6 bases and J lost 5 bases.

V usage is TRBV18 and J usage is TRBJ2-1; 7 nucleotides agree with TRBD2. CDR1 is KGHSH, CDR2 LQKENI, per germline. This CDR3 comprises 14 residues. Trimming cost V 3 bases and J 6 bases; bases outside gene matches: 5. The CDR3 DNA sequence: TGTGCCAGCTCACCCCAAGGACTAGGCAATGAGCAGTTCTTC. Translation: CASSPQGLGNEQFF.

V gene TRBV19 combines with J gene TRBJ2-7, with D unresolved. This CDR3 spans 13 amino acids. Trimming removed 5 bases from V and 3 bases from J, with 11 bases in between. Germline CDR1 is LNHDA and CDR2 is SQIVND (reference sequence). The CDR3 protein is CASSYGQDYEQYF. In nucleotides, the CDR3 is TGTGCCAGTAGTTATGGTCAGGACTACGAGCAGTACTTC.

This chain joins TRBV28 and TRBJ1-2; maybe TRBD1 (6 bases). Germline assignment: CDR1 MDHEN and CDR2 SYDVKM. The CDR3 runs 14 residues. Trimming shortened V by 7 bases and J by 3 bases, and 15 bases separated the two germline ends. The CDR3 loop reads CASTITGRDYGYTF. The CDR3 bases are TGTGCCAGCACCATAACAGGGAGGGACTATGGCTACACCTTC.

The gene calls are TRBV7-9 and TRBJ2-7; 12 bases match TRBD2. CDR3 length equals 17 residues. CDR1 and CDR2 (germline): SEHNR, FQNEAQ (reference sequence). V dropped 5 bases and J dropped 0; count of bases not matched to a gene: 8. This CDR3 reads CASSPSLTSGSSYEQYF. DNA for the CDR3: TGTGCCAGCAGCCCGTCCTTGACTAGCGGGAGCTCCTACGAGCAGTACTTC. The variable domain in full, with the rest retrieved from reference TRBV7-9 and TRBJ2-7, is DTGVSQNPRHKITKRGQNVTFRCDPISEHNRLYWYRQTLGQGPEFLTYFQNEAQLEKSRLLSDRFSAERPKGSFSTLEIQRTEQGDSAMYLCASSPSLTSGSSYEQYFGPGTRLTVT.

The chain combines TRBV7-2 with TRBJ2-7; possible D gene TRBD1, 8 bases. Germline CDR1 and CDR2: SGHTA and FQGNSA. The CDR3 extends over 14 amino acids. V lost 4 bases to trimming and J lost 5 bases, with 15 bases between them. The CDR3 sequence is CASSSQGGLDEQYF. DNA of the CDR3: TGTGCCAGCAGCTCACAGGGGGGGCTTGACGAGCAGTACTTC.

The chain has TRBV4-2 and TRBJ2-7; 11 nucleotides line up with TRBD2. CDR1 is LGHNA and CDR2 is YNFKEQ in the germline V gene. The J segment lost 5 bases and the V segment lost 4 bases, leaving 13 bases of the junction unmatched. The CDR3 consists of 17 residues. DNA for the CDR3: TGTGCCAGCAGCCTTGAATCCCGACTAGCGGGACGGGACGAGCAGTACTTC. Its protein is CASSLESRLAGRDEQYF.

The V and J genes are TRBV6-5 and TRBJ1-4; possible D gene TRBD1, 6 bases. V lost 0 bases, J lost 13 bases, and 12 bases lay in between. The CDR3 consists of 13 residues. Germline loops: CDR1 MNHEY, CDR2 SVGAGI. CDR3 sequence (DNA): TGTGCCAGCAGTTACTCGAGTTCAGGGGCACTGTTTTTT. Amino acids: CASSYSSSGALFF.

The chain employs TRBV19 and TRBJ1-6; 8 bases are shared with TRBD1. CDR1 and CDR2 from the germline V gene are LNHDA and SQIVND (reference sequence). V was clipped by 6 bases and J by 8 bases; unmatched bases: 0. This CDR3 contains 12 residues. CDR3 sequence reads: CASSRGHSPLHF. CDR3 DNA sequence: TGTGCCAGTAGCAGGGGGCATTCACCCCTCCACTTT.